This T cell receptor (beta chain) was documented in a study of CD8 T cells in ankylosing spondylitis. General study points: Researchers report that disease-linked clones proved CD8+ and relatively rare in peripheral blood. The study looked at matched synovial fluid samples from ankylosing spondylitis patients. Disease-linked clones were reported to be significantly enriched there.

This CDR3 region has 17 residues. Germline lookup yields CDR1 DFQATT and CDR2 SNEGSKA (reference sequence). V shed 3 bases, J shed 7 bases, and the junction held 11 bases outside the gene matches. TCRdb ran MiXCR on the 5' RACE reads and lists one entry per CDR3 protein. This table holds approximately 290,000 distinct CDR3 sequences, about a fifth found once. This clonotype was recorded many times. Its specificity is unknown. The specimen was blood, either unsorted or a sorted T cell fraction (not recorded which). This sequence was found in a female donor with ankylosing spondylitis or in good health (not recorded which). The chain combines TRBV20-1 with TRBJ2-1; TRBD2 matches 14 bases. The CDR3 reads CSASGLAGGSGGNEQFF. The CDR3, as DNA: TGCAGTGCTAGCGGACTAGCGGGAGGCTCAGGGGGGAATGAGCAGTTCTTC.